This T cell receptor beta chain was recovered during a study of cytomegalovirus exposure and HLA in healthy donors. The CDR3 sequence is 15 residues long. V lost 2 bases to trimming and J lost 2 bases, with 13 bases between them. Germline V CDR1 and CDR2: SGHDT, YYEEEE. The PCR contained 60 Vbeta and 13 Jbeta primers. Measured with immunoSEQ multiplex PCR; TCRdb has only the in-frame clones, and not every one. The sample holds some 160,000 clones, roughly 84% seen once. Study results and caveats: Of the V segments, some could not be distinguished, including TRBV6-2 and TRBV6-3, and were excluded.

This clone is a singleton in its sample. The antigen is undetermined. Sequencing input: PBMCs. The chain employs TRBV5-6 and TRBJ1-2; no definite D call. The TCR comes from a boy between 2 and 15 years old in good health and CMV-seronegative. The CDR3 DNA follows: TGTGCCAGCAGCTTTGTCAGAGGGTTAAACTATGGCTACACCTTC. Translation: CASSFVRGLNYGYTF.